The rows below give T cell receptor beta chains drawn from one sample of a study of regulatory T cells in long-lasting Graves disease. TCRdb analysed the multiplex PCR reads with MiXCR anew, one entry per CDR3 protein. The data hold 250,000 or so distinct CDR3 sequences, with over 20% observed a single time. The specimen was peripheral blood mononuclear cells (PBMCs), collected at new diagnosis, from a patient treated with antithyroid drugs. These TCRs come from a female donor with Graves disease. CDR3s include the opening cysteine and the closing phenylalanine or tryptophan. A D gene is named only where the DNA matches it firmly. The size field is filled for only some rows; it gives once, few, many or a size class.

.	TRBV7-2	TRBJ2-3	.	CASGNTDTQYF	TGTGCCAGCGGGAACACAGATACGCAGTATTTT
.	TRBV5-4	TRBJ2-2	few	CASSLETANTGELFF	TGTGCCAGCAGCTTGGAGACGGCGAACACCGGGGAGCTGTTTTTT
.	TRBV28	TRBJ1-1	many	CASSPGGVNTEAFF	TGTGCCAGCAGTCCCGGTGGGGTGAACACTGAAGCTTTCTTT
.	TRBV20-1	TRBJ2-7	.	CSARDRLASEQYF	TGCAGTGCTAGAGATCGGCTAGCGAGCGAGCAGTACTTC
TRBD1	TRBV20-1	TRBJ1-5	many	CSARATGAIQHF	TGCAGTGCTAGAGCCACAGGGGCGATCCAGCATTTT
TRBD1	TRBV3-1	TRBJ2-1	many	CASSTLGGEQFF	TGTGCCAGCAGCACCTTAGGGGGCGAGCAGTTCTTC
.	TRBV10-3	TRBJ2-7	few	CAISPSYGGYEQYF	TGTGCCATCAGTCCCTCTTACGGCGGCTACGAGCAGTACTTC
TRBD1	TRBV2	TRBJ2-1	.	CASSDTGGGDYNEQFF	TGTGCCAGCAGTGACACAGGGGGCGGGGATTACAATGAGCAGTTCTTC
TRBD1	TRBV6-5	TRBJ2-7	few	CASSYPRQGGYEQYF	TGTGCCAGCAGTTACCCCAGACAGGGTGGCTACGAGCAGTACTTC
TRBD1	TRBV20-1	TRBJ2-5	many	CSARVPGQKETQYF	TGCAGTGCTAGAGTTCCGGGACAGAAGGAGACCCAGTACTTC
.	TRBV12-3/TRBV12-4	TRBJ2-4	many	CASSFGRERAKNIQYF	TGTGCCAGCAGTTTTGGTCGGGAGAGGGCCAAAAACATTCAGTACTTC
.	TRBV20-1	TRBJ1-2	.	CSPDRGEGRWGYTF	TGCAGTCCCGACCGGGGGGAAGGGCGGTGGGGCTACACCTTC
TRBD1	TRBV4-3	TRBJ1-4	.	CASSQDWQGGEKLFF	TGCGCCAGCAGCCAAGATTGGCAGGGGGGAGAAAAACTGTTTTTT
TRBD1	TRBV7-2	TRBJ1-2	many	CASSSPGPGGYGGYTF	TGTGCCAGCAGCTCCCCAGGGCCAGGGGGCTATGGAGGCTACACCTTC
TRBD1	TRBV2	TRBJ2-5	many	CASKRDRVETQYF	TGTGCCAGCAAGCGAGACAGGGTGGAGACCCAGTACTTC
TRBD1	TRBV25-1	TRBJ2-4	.	CASSEGQGETDIQYF	TGTGCCAGCAGTGAGGGACAGGGCGAGACGGACATTCAGTACTTC
TRBD2	TRBV5-6	TRBJ2-1	many	CASSNLAGGGINEQFF	TGTGCCAGCAGCAATTTAGCGGGAGGGGGAATAAATGAGCAGTTCTTC
.	TRBV28	TRBJ1-6	many	CASSSRDSPLHF	TGTGCCAGCAGTTCGAGGGATTCACCCCTCCACTTT
.	TRBV7-8	TRBJ2-5	many	CASSLRVQETQYF	TGTGCCAGCAGCTTAAGGGTTCAAGAGACCCAGTACTTC
.	TRBV29-1	TRBJ2-3	many	CSVEYLNTDTQYF	TGCAGCGTTGAATATCTCAACACAGATACGCAGTATTTT
.	TRBV12-3/TRBV12-4	TRBJ1-3	many	CASRVWTNTIYF	TGTGCCAGCAGGGTTTGGACGAACACCATATATTTT
TRBD2	TRBV25-1	TRBJ2-1	.	CASGTSGSNEQFF	TGTGCCAGCGGGACTAGCGGGTCCAATGAGCAGTTCTTC
TRBD1	TRBV6-1	TRBJ1-5	many	CASITGGMGNQPQHF	TGTGCCAGCATTACAGGGGGCATGGGCAATCAGCCCCAGCATTTT
.	TRBV11-3	TRBJ2-1	many	CASSLTRTHNEQFF	TGTGCCAGCAGCTTAACCCGGACTCACAATGAGCAGTTCTTC
.	TRBV11-2	TRBJ1-1	.	CASSLASRGPLNTEAFF	TGTGCCAGCAGCTTAGCGTCCCGGGGGCCACTGAACACTGAAGCTTTCTTT
TRBD2	TRBV11-3	TRBJ2-5	few	CASSLEPTSGTETQYF	TGTGCCAGCAGCTTAGAGCCGACTAGCGGGACGGAGACCCAGTACTTC
TRBD2	TRBV30	TRBJ2-5	many	CAWGGLAGGETQYF	TGTGCCTGGGGCGGGCTAGCGGGAGGAGAGACCCAGTACTTC
.	TRBV15	TRBJ2-2	few	CATSRALAGELFF	TGTGCCACCAGCAGAGCCCTTGCCGGGGAGCTGTTTTTT
.	TRBV20-1	TRBJ1-6	many	CSAMPGNNSPLHF	TGCAGTGCTATGCCGGGTAATAATTCACCCCTCCACTTT
TRBD2	TRBV7-2	TRBJ2-7	many	CASTRGLAGGYEQYF	TGTGCCAGCACCAGAGGACTAGCGGGAGGCTACGAGCAGTACTTC
.	TRBV24-1	TRBJ1-2	.	CATSMPGDSSGYTF	TGTGCCACCAGTATGCCAGGAGACAGCTCTGGCTACACCTTC
.	TRBV6-5	TRBJ2-3	few	CASSLTHFETQYF	TGTGCCAGCAGTTTGACTCACTTTGAGACGCAGTATTTT
TRBD2	TRBV28	TRBJ2-3	many	CASSDVAGGYTRTDTQYF	TGTGCCAGCAGTGACGTAGCGGGGGGCTACACTCGCACAGATACGCAGTATTTT
TRBD1	TRBV7-2	TRBJ1-3	many	CASSHGQGVYSGNTIYF	TGTGCCAGCAGCCACGGACAGGGAGTGTACTCTGGAAACACCATATATTTT
TRBD2	TRBV2	TRBJ2-4	many	CASSSLAGESKNIQYF	TGTGCCAGCAGTTCCTTAGCGGGAGAAAGCAAAAACATTCAGTACTTC
TRBD1	TRBV19	TRBJ2-7	many	CASSINRDRGYEQYF	TGTGCCAGTAGTATAAACCGGGACAGGGGATACGAGCAGTACTTC
.	TRBV25-1	TRBJ1-5	.	CASRGTPEGPQHF	TGTGCCAGTCGCGGGACACCTGAAGGGCCCCAGCATTTT
TRBD2	TRBV11-3	TRBJ2-7	many	CASSLRGLAGGEGFEQYF	TGTGCCAGCAGCTTACGTGGACTAGCGGGAGGTGAGGGGTTCGAGCAGTACTTC
TRBD2	TRBV11-2	TRBJ2-3	.	CASSLEGLAGGTQYF	TGTGCCAGCAGCTTAGAGGGACTAGCGGGAGGTACGCAGTATTTT